This T cell receptor beta chain originates from a study of T cell clones after liver transplantation. TCRdb's copy holds only in-frame clones and misses some; the assay was immunoSEQ multiplex PCR. The sample consists of roughly 100,000 clones, around 83% of them appearing once. V shed 6 bases and J 7 bases; nucleotides not matched to a gene: 11. This CDR3 is 16 amino acids long. Germline V gene sequence: CDR1 MNHEY, CDR2 SMNVEV (reference sequence). The TCR comes from a human donor who received a liver transplant. The starting material was CD4+ T cells from blood, obtained before liver transplant. The chain combines TRBV27 with TRBJ2-2; 10 bases match TRBD1. CDR3: CASRFLGTGVGGELFF. CDR3 nucleotides: TGTGCCAGCAGATTCCTGGGGACAGGGGTTGGCGGGGAGCTGTTTTTT.